The entry that follows covers one T cell receptor (beta chain) sequence. Its antigen remains unidentified. The data belong to a study of cytomegalovirus exposure and HLA in healthy donors. Study observations and caveats: Indistinguishable V segments, including TRBV6-2 and TRBV6-3, were excluded. Previously analyzed data showed that most TCR beta V segments were productive at a frequency of about 87% or about 30%. CMV serostatus was the only immune exposure information that was available.

The germline V gene encodes CDR1 MNHEY and CDR2 SVGAGI. Deletions cut 7 bases from V and 8 bases from J, with 12 bases between. This CDR3 comprises 13 residues. 13 Jbeta primers and 60 Vbeta primers were used for the PCR. In the study's own analysis: In a later analysis, 79 million or so unique TCR beta chains included roughly 11 million shared by two or more donors. Using immunoSEQ multiplex PCR, the repertoire was profiled, and TCRdb retains in-frame clones only, with some absent. The V and J calls and clone size are taken from that table; D and trimming were inferred from the DNA. The sample shows about 75,000 clones, roughly 78% of them seen only once.

The receptor's source is a man between 18 and 29 years old in good health and CMV-seronegative. This chain connects TRBV6-5 to TRBJ1-6; D ambiguous. The sequenced sample consisted of PBMCs. Here the CDR3 DNA reads TGTGCCAGCAACAATCGGGGAGATTCACCCCTCCACTTT. This codes for CASNNRGDSPLHF.